This TCR beta chain was identified in a study of long-term antiretroviral therapy in people with HIV. Study-wide findings and caveats: Dominant in the repertoire at all time points were clones expanded before ART.

The CDR3 totals 13 residues. Trimming took off 6 bases at V and 4 bases at J, with 10 bases between the two ends. Germline V CDR1 and CDR2: MRHNA, SNTAGT. A remark on this clone: Its target is not known.

Running of the v3.0 immunoSEQ assay took place at survey level. Some clones are missing from TCRdb's copy, which holds only in-frame ones; the method was immunoSEQ multiplex PCR. Among approximately 32,000 clones listed, 65% to 90% were seen once. The receptor comes from a man aged 18 to 30 with HIV. The source was unsorted PBMCs, collected 0.3 years after starting antiretroviral therapy. This rearrangement joins TRBV6-4 to TRBJ1-5; D might be TRBD1 (5 bases). In DNA form, the CDR3 reads TGTGCCAGCAGCACACAGGAGAATCAGCCCCAGCATTTT. Protein: CASSTQENQPQHF.